Listed here is a single T cell receptor beta chain. TCRdb's copy holds only in-frame clones and misses some; the assay was immunoSEQ multiplex PCR. The sample consists of some 100,000 clones, roughly 87% of them appearing once. The data are from a study of blood T cell repertoires in COVID-19. This CDR3 comprises 16 residues. The ends were cut back, 0 bases at V and 2 bases at J, with 15 bases in the middle. Germline CDR1 is SGDLS and CDR2 is YYNGEE. The chain carries TRBV9 and TRBJ2-7; D might be TRBD1 (6 bases). The sequencing sample was made of peripheral blood. The sequence derives from a human donor in a cohort sampled during active COVID-19. CDR3 region: CASSVAPTGSPYEQYF. DNA of the CDR3: TGTGCCAGCAGCGTAGCGCCAACAGGGTCTCCCTACGAGCAGTACTTC.